The 19 T cell receptor beta chains below come from one sample, sequenced in a study of blood T cell repertoires in COVID-19. The repertoire was sequenced with immunoSEQ multiplex PCR; TCRdb's copy has only in-frame clones and lacks some. Of under 150,000 clones listed, about 75% are singletons. The sample was PBMCs or T cells enriched from blood (not recorded which). Source of these receptors: a woman aged 45-65 years who had recovered from COVID-19.

This sequence joins TRBV28 and TRBJ1-2; tentatively, D is TRBD1 (6 bases). The germline V gene encodes CDR1 MDHEN and CDR2 SYDVKM. With 7 bases removed from V and 7 bases from J, the gap between germline ends came to 25 bases. The CDR3 consists of 16 residues. The CDR3 region is CASNQPEDSFSGGYTF. The CDR3 DNA reads TGTGCCAGCAACCAACCCGAGGACAGCTTCTCTGGTGGCTACACCTTC.

In this sample, this clone turned up a few times. The chain is built from TRBV19 and TRBJ2-1; 7 nucleotides match TRBD2. CDR1 and CDR2 (germline): LNHDA, SQIVND (reference sequence). The CDR3 is made up of 14 amino acids. The V segment lost 4 bases and the J segment 8 bases; nucleotides outside the gene matches: 8. The DNA of the CDR3 is TGTGCCAGTAGTAGAGGGATTACTAGCGATGAGCAGTTCTTC. It is translated as CASSRGITSDEQFF.

This chain links TRBV9 with TRBJ1-2, with a possible D match to TRBD1 (6 bases). Per the germline V gene, CDR1 is SGDLS and CDR2 is YYNGEE. Trimming took 3 bases from V and 7 from J, leaving 13 bases between them. CDR3 size: 13 residues. The CDR3 loop is CASSGYREGGYTF. The CDR3 DNA follows: TGTGCCAGCAGCGGCTACAGGGAGGGTGGCTACACCTTC.

The gene calls are TRBV11-3 and TRBJ2-7; 7 positions match TRBD2. CDR1 SGHNT and CDR2 YENEEA come from the germline V gene. Germline trimming cut 3 bases from V and 6 bases from J; bases unmatched to any gene: 8. This CDR3 has 14 amino acids. CDR3 residues: CASSLGGGVLEQYF. CDR3 DNA sequence: TGTGCCAGCAGCTTGGGCGGGGGAGTCCTCGAGCAGTACTTC. The full variable domain, with the rest looked up from reference TRBV11-3 and TRBJ2-7, is EAGVVQSPRYKIIEKKQPVAFWCNPISGHNTLYWYLQNLGQGPELLIRYENEEAVDDSQLPKDRFSAERLKGVDSTLKIQPAELGDSAVYLCASSLGGGVLEQYFGPGTRLTVT.

This sequence joins TRBV7-2 and TRBJ2-7; 8 positions agree with TRBD2. Losses at the gene ends were 5 bases for V and 4 bases for J; bases not matched to a gene: 7. Per germline, CDR1 SGHTA and CDR2 FQGNSA. The CDR3 totals 14 residues. CDR3 amino acids: CASSPGLAGYEQYF. The DNA of the CDR3 is TGTGCCAGCAGCCCTGGTCTAGCGGGTTACGAGCAGTACTTC.

The gene calls are TRBV2 and TRBJ2-5; 9 bases fit TRBD2. Trimming took 10 bases from V and 3 from J; bases not matched to a gene: 15. This CDR3 spans 16 amino acids. In germline, CDR1 is SNHLY, CDR2 FYNNEI. CDR3 coding DNA: TGTGCCAACCGACCAACTAGCGGGTATCTCAAAGAGACCCAGTACTTC. It is translated as CANRPTSGYLKETQYF.

The V call is TRBV11-3, the J call TRBJ1-2; tentatively, D is TRBD1 (6 bases). The CDR3 has 13 residues. V lost 5 bases and J lost 8, with 15 bases in between. Germline CDR1 SGHNT, CDR2 YENEEA. CDR3 in amino acids: CASSDAGAEGYTF. CDR3 DNA: TGTGCCAGCAGCGACGCGGGGGCGGAGGGCTACACCTTC.

The chain recombines TRBV7-8 with TRBJ2-1; 9 nucleotides align to TRBD1. The junction had 18 bases not matched to a gene; V was cut back by 5 bases and J by 7 bases. The V gene's germline CDR1 is SGHVS and CDR2 FQNEAQ. The CDR3 length is 18 residues. The CDR3 spells CASSHSIPSGTGWNEQFF. The CDR3 region has the DNA TGTGCCAGCAGCCACTCTATCCCCTCCGGGACAGGGTGGAATGAGCAGTTCTTC.

This chain connects TRBV28 to TRBJ1-5, with D unresolved. The germline V and J ends were trimmed by 5 bases and 7 bases, with 15 bases remaining between them. The CDR3 totals 14 residues. Germline values: CDR1 MDHEN, CDR2 SYDVKM. The CDR3 DNA follows: TGTGCCAGCAGTGAAGCCCTCCTCGGGCAGCCCCAGCATTTT. Protein: CASSEALLGQPQHF.

This clone was recorded only once. The chain combines TRBV10-3 with TRBJ2-7, with D unclear. The V end was cut by 6 bases, the J end by 0 bases, with 6 bases between. Looked up from germline, CDR1 is ENHRY and CDR2 is SYGVKD. The CDR3 consists of 12 residues. CDR3 in amino acids: CAISNSSYEQYF. CDR3 in DNA: TGTGCCATCAGCAACAGCTCCTACGAGCAGTACTTC.

V and J are TRBV30 and TRBJ1-2, with 7 bases lining up with TRBD1. The CDR3 spans 14 residues. The V segment lost 2 bases and the J segment 5 bases; nucleotides outside the gene matches: 8. The germline CDR1 and CDR2 sequences are GTSNPN and SVGIG (reference sequence). CDR3 sequence (DNA): TGTGCCTGGAGTCCCGGAGGGACAGTGTATGGCTACACCTTC. It translates to CAWSPGGTVYGYTF. Supplemented by reference TRBV30 and TRBJ1-2, the full variable domain reads SQTIHQWPATLVQPVGSPLSLECTVEGTSNPNLYWYRQAAGRGLQLLFYSVGIGQISSEVPQNLSASRPQDRQFILSSKKLLLSDSGFYLCAWSPGGTVYGYTFGSGTRLTVV.

The chain uses TRBV19 and TRBJ2-7, with D possibly TRBD1 on 6 matching bases. The germline V gene has CDR1 LNHDA and CDR2 SQIVND (reference sequence). The V end was cut by 5 bases, the J end by 2 bases, with 10 bases between. The CDR3 covers 13 residues. This CDR3 reads CASSPRTAYEQYF. CDR3 nucleotides: TGTGCCAGTAGTCCGAGGACAGCCTACGAGCAGTACTTC. Supplemented by reference TRBV19 and TRBJ2-7, the full variable domain reads DGGITQSPKYLFRKEGQNVTLSCEQNLNHDAMYWYRQDPGQGLRLIYYSQIVNDFQKGDIAEGYSVSREKKESFPLTVTSAQKNPTAFYLCASSPRTAYEQYFGPGTRLTVT.

The chain combines TRBV28 with TRBJ2-7, with 7 bases fitting TRBD1. The CDR3 consists of 14 residues. V shed 6 bases and J 4 bases; nucleotides not matched to a gene: 9. Germline-derived CDR1 and CDR2 are MDHEN and SYDVKM. The CDR3 nucleotides read TGTGCCAGCAGCCCAGGACAGGCTATTTACGAGCAGTACTTC. Translation: CASSPGQAIYEQYF.

The rearrangement joins TRBV9 to TRBJ2-2; 7 bases are a match to TRBD1. The CDR3 is 15 residues long. Germline CDR1 is SGDLS and CDR2 is YYNGEE. V lost 3 bases to trimming and J lost 4 bases; unmatched junction nucleotides: 6. CDR3 residues: CASSAGTDFTGELFF. The CDR3 nucleotides are TGTGCCAGCAGCGCCGGGACAGACTTCACCGGGGAGCTGTTTTTT.

V is TRBV27 and J is TRBJ1-4, with D hard to call. Germline CDR1 is MNHEY and CDR2 is SMNVEV (reference sequence). CDR3 length: 14 amino acids. V was shortened by 6 bases and J by 4 bases, with 12 bases between the two germline ends. CDR3 sequence reads: CASRLAQYNEKLFF. CDR3 nucleotide sequence: TGTGCCAGCAGGCTCGCCCAGTATAATGAAAAACTGTTTTTT.

The rearrangement uses TRBV5-1 and TRBJ1-1; 7 bases match TRBD1. The CDR3 covers 14 residues. Trimming at V came to 4 bases and at J to 7 bases, leaving 10 bases not matched to a gene. In germline, CDR1 is SGHRS, CDR2 YFSETQ. The CDR3 spells CASSLTRRGREAFF. CDR3 in DNA: TGCGCCAGCAGCCTCACGCGTAGGGGGCGTGAAGCTTTCTTT. Full variable domain (rest looked up from reference TRBV5-1 and TRBJ1-1): KAGVTQTPRYLIKTRGQQVTLSCSPISGHRSVSWYQQTPGQGLQFLFEYFSETQRNKGNFPGRFSGRQFSNSRSEMNVSTLELGDSALYLCASSLTRRGREAFFGQGTRLTVV.

This chain joins TRBV5-1 and TRBJ2-1; possibly TRBD1 for D (6 bases). CDR1 SGHRS and CDR2 YFSETQ come from the germline V gene. V was trimmed by 0 bases and J by 6 bases, leaving 10 bases between them. The CDR3 runs 14 residues. CDR3 residues: CASSLVQGTNEQFF. CDR3 sequence (DNA): TGCGCCAGCAGCTTGGTACAGGGTACCAATGAGCAGTTCTTC.

CDR3 coding DNA: TGTGCCAGCAGCTTCGTACAATCCAATGAGCAGTTCTTC. This encodes CASSFVQSNEQFF. The chain links TRBV7-9 to TRBJ2-1; D call uncertain. Between the trimmed V and J ends, which lost 3 bases and 6 bases, there was a span of 9 bases. Germline assignment: CDR1 SEHNR and CDR2 FQNEAQ (reference sequence). The CDR3 length is 13 residues.

The chain is built from TRBV12-3 or TRBV12-4 and TRBJ1-1; D not certain. Trimming cost V 3 bases and J 5 bases, with 7 bases left between them. The CDR3 has 12 residues. This chain's CDR3 is CASSFVDTEAFF. CDR3 sequence (DNA): TGTGCCAGCAGTTTCGTAGATACTGAAGCTTTCTTT.